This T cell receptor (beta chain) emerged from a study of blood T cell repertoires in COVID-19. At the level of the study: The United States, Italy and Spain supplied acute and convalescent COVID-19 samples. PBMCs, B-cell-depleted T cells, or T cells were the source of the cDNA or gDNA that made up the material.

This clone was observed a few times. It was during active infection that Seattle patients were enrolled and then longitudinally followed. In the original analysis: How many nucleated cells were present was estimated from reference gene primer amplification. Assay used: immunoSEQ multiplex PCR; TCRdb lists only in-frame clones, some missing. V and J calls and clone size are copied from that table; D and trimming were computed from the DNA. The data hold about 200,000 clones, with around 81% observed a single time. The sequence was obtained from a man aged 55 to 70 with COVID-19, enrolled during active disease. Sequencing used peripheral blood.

The DNA for the CDR3 is TGTGCCATCCCGTTACGGCGGGGGGCAGATAATTCACCCCTCCACTTT. Amino acids: CAIPLRRGADNSPLHF. This chain connects TRBV6-4 to TRBJ1-6; D possibly corresponds to TRBD1 (6 bases). This CDR3 contains 16 residues. V was trimmed by 10 bases and J by 5 bases, leaving 21 bases between them. Germline assignment: CDR1 MRHNA and CDR2 SNTAGT.